The 17 T cell receptor beta chains in this list originate from one sample, sequenced in a study of CD8+ T cells in alopecia areata. Investigators isolated RNA and reverse transcribed it into cDNA to act as the sequencing template. Libraries were prepared by immunoSEQ multiplex PCR; TCRdb keeps only in-frame clonotypes and omits some of them. The sample includes some 95,000 clones, 35% to 50% seen only once; the top ten take under 0.9%. Material: CD4+ T cells sorted from blood. Every receptor here comes from a human donor with alopecia areata.

This chain links TRBV20-1 with TRBJ2-5; D is uncertain. V gave up 6 bases and J gave up 1 base, with 6 bases separating them. The CDR3 is made up of 11 amino acids. Germline CDR1 and CDR2: DFQATT and SNEGSKA (reference sequence). Here the CDR3 reads CSADLQETQYF. In DNA form, the CDR3 reads TGCAGTGCGGACCTCCAAGAGACCCAGTACTTC.

This clone occurred once. V and J are TRBV29-1 and TRBJ1-4; possibly TRBD1 for D (6 bases). The CDR3 has 13 residues. CDR1 and CDR2 from the germline V gene are SQVTM and ANQGSEA. Trimming took off 4 bases at V and 8 bases at J, with 14 bases between the two ends. The CDR3 loop is CSVAPTTGEKLFF. CDR3 sequence (DNA): TGCAGCGTTGCCCCGACGACAGGAGAAAAACTGTTTTTT. Full variable domain (missing parts from reference TRBV29-1 and TRBJ1-4): SAVISQKPSRDICQRGTSLTIQCQVDSQVTMMFWYRQQPGQSLTLIATANQGSEATYESGFVIDKFPISRPNLTFSTLTVSNMSPEDSSIYLCSVAPTTGEKLFFGSGTQLSVL.

This clone came up a few times. A read error may produce the germline difference seen at one junction end. CDR3 in amino acids: CASRLGRDWKGTDTQYF. The CDR3 nucleotides read TGTGCCAGCAGGTTAGGGAGGGACTGGAAAGGCACAGATACGCAGTATTTT. The chain recombines TRBV7-2 with TRBJ2-3; TRBD2 agrees at 7 bases. The CDR3 runs to 17 residues. Germline CDR1 SGHTA, CDR2 FQGNSA. Supplemented by reference TRBV7-2 and TRBJ2-3, the full variable domain reads GAGVSQSPSNKVTEKGKDVELRCDPISGHTALYWYRQSLGQGLEFLIYFQGNSAPDKSGLPSDRFSAERTGGSVSTLTIQRTQQEDSAVYLCASRLGRDWKGTDTQYFGPGTRLTVL.

The V gene is TRBV29-1, the J gene TRBJ2-1; D perhaps matches TRBD2 (6 bases). The V end lost 5 bases, the J end lost 2 bases, and 10 bases lay between the germline ends. CDR1 and CDR2 from the germline V gene are SQVTM and ANQGSEA. The length of the CDR3 is 13 residues. Here the CDR3 DNA reads TGCAGCGTTAGACTAGGAGCCTACAATGAGCAGTTCTTC. Translated, it gives CSVRLGAYNEQFF.

The chain links TRBV29-1 to TRBJ2-1; D gene unclear. V dropped 4 bases and J dropped 2 bases, with 9 bases sitting between them. This CDR3 has 13 amino acids. Germline lookup yields CDR1 SQVTM and CDR2 ANQGSEA. The CDR3 here is CSVGVPPYNEQFF. CDR3 DNA sequence: TGCAGCGTTGGCGTTCCGCCCTACAATGAGCAGTTCTTC.

This chain connects TRBV5-1 to TRBJ2-3, with D hard to call. The germline gives CDR1 SGHRS, CDR2 YFSETQ. Trimming shortened V by 5 bases and J by 3 bases, and 13 bases separated the two germline ends. The length of the CDR3 is 14 residues. In DNA, the CDR3 is TGCGCCAGCAGAGAAATGGAGAGAACAGATACGCAGTATTTT. This gives the protein CASREMERTDTQYF.

This clone was detected once. The chain uses TRBV5-1 and TRBJ1-2; the match to TRBD1 covers 8 bases. The CDR3 sequence is 13 residues long. The ends lost 4 bases at V and 7 bases at J; junction bases unmatched: 6. Germline CDR1 and CDR2: SGHRS and YFSETQ. The CDR3 DNA is TGCGCCAGCAGCACGACCGGACAGGGTGGCTACACCTTC. It encodes CASSTTGQGGYTF.

This CDR3 reads CSVVGGQASWQFF. The CDR3 DNA follows: TGCAGCGTTGTAGGGGGACAGGCCTCCTGGCAGTTCTTC. V is TRBV29-1 and J is TRBJ2-1; 8 nucleotides align to TRBD1. CDR1 and CDR2 from the germline V gene are SQVTM and ANQGSEA. V lost 4 bases and J lost 12; bases outside the gene matches: 11. The CDR3 length is 13 residues.

This clone came up a few times. This chain connects TRBV29-1 to TRBJ1-2; D not resolved. The CDR3 has 9 residues. Trimming shortened V by 3 bases and J by 8 bases, and 4 bases separated the two germline ends. Germline loops: CDR1 SQVTM, CDR2 ANQGSEA. CDR3 nucleotide sequence: TGCAGCGTTGATCAAGGCTACACCTTC. It encodes CSVDQGYTF.

The chain carries TRBV28 and TRBJ2-6; no firm D call. The CDR3 runs to 18 residues. V was trimmed by 3 bases and J by 0 bases, leaving 15 bases between them. Germline CDR1 is MDHEN and CDR2 is SYDVKM. This chain's CDR3 is CASSLVGEAVSGANVLTF. DNA for the CDR3: TGTGCCAGCAGTTTGGTCGGAGAAGCCGTCTCTGGGGCCAACGTCCTGACTTTC.

This sequence joins TRBV15 and TRBJ2-1; 7 bases fit TRBD1. The trim removed 4 bases at V and 3 bases at J, leaving 6 bases unmatched. Germline values: CDR1 LNHNV, CDR2 YYDKDF (reference sequence). The CDR3 is 15 amino acids. For the CDR3, the DNA is TGTGCCACCAGCACTGAGGACAGGTTCTACAATGAGCAGTTCTTC. Translation: CATSTEDRFYNEQFF.

This clone came up a few times. The chain is built from TRBV7-2 and TRBJ2-7, with D uncertain. The V gene lost 5 bases and the J gene lost 0 bases, with 11 bases spanning the gap. The germline V gene has CDR1 SGHTA and CDR2 FQGNSA. This CDR3 contains 14 residues. The CDR3 here is CASSTLATSYEQYF. In nucleotides, the CDR3 is TGTGCCAGCAGCACCCTCGCCACCTCCTACGAGCAGTACTTC.

This clone was picked up a small number of times. V usage is TRBV29-1 and J usage is TRBJ2-3; D unresolved. V shed 5 bases and J shed 1 base, with 10 bases lying between them. The CDR3 loop spans 13 amino acids. The V gene's germline CDR1 is SQVTM and CDR2 ANQGSEA. CDR3 residues: CSVRGRGTDTQYF. The DNA of the CDR3 is TGCAGCGTTAGAGGACGGGGCACAGATACGCAGTATTTT.

This chain connects TRBV30 to TRBJ1-1; D is ambiguous. CDR1 and CDR2 (germline): GTSNPN, SVGIG (reference sequence). V lost 3 bases, J lost 3 bases, and 8 bases lay in between. This CDR3 comprises 12 residues. CDR3 in DNA: TGTGCCTGGAGAGGTCGGTACACTGAAGCTTTCTTT. Its protein is CAWRGRYTEAFF.

This chain uses TRBV21-1 with TRBJ2-2. TRBV21-1 is annotated as a pseudogene. The CDR3 consists of 15 residues. CDR3 amino acids: CASSKSWGWAGELFF. CDR3 DNA sequence: TGTGCCAGCAGCAAAAGTTGGGGGTGGGCCGGGGAGCTGTTTTTT.

In its sample, this clone was seen a few times. The DNA of the CDR3 is TGTGCCTGGAGTCCCGGGACCTCGGTAAACAATGAGCAGTTCTTC. This sequence encodes CAWSPGTSVNNEQFF. The rearrangement uses TRBV30 and TRBJ2-1; D is tentatively TRBD1 or TRBD2 (5 bases each). From germline, CDR1 is GTSNPN and CDR2 SVGIG (reference sequence). The CDR3 runs to 15 residues. The germline V and J ends were trimmed by 2 bases and 5 bases, with 16 bases remaining between them.

This clone turned up a few times. The CDR3 spells CSAGRQGDTEAFF. CDR3 bases: TGCAGCGCCGGTCGACAGGGGGACACTGAAGCTTTCTTT. The V call is TRBV29-1, the J call TRBJ1-1; 9 bases are a match to TRBD1. J was trimmed by 3 bases and V by 7 bases; bases with no gene match: 6. CDR1 is SQVTM, CDR2 ANQGSEA, per germline. CDR3 size: 13 residues.